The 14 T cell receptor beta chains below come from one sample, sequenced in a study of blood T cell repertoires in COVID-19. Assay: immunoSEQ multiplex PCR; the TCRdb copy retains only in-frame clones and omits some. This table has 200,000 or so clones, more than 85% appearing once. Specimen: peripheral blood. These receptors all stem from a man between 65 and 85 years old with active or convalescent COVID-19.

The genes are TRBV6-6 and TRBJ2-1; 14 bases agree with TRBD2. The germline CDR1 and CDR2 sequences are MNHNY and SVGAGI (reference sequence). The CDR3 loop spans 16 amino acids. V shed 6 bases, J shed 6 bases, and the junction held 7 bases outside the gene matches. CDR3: CASSGGLAGGLNEQFF. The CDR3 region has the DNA TGTGCCAGCAGCGGAGGACTAGCGGGGGGCCTCAATGAGCAGTTCTTC.

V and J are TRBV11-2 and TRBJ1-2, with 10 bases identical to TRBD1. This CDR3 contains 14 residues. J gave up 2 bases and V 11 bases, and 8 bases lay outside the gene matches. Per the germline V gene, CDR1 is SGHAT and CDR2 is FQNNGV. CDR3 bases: TGTGCCTTCTCAGGGGGACAGGGGAACTATGGCTACACCTTC. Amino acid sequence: CAFSGGQGNYGYTF. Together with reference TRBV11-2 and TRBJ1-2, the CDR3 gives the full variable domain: EAGVAQSPRYKIIEKRQSVAFWCNPISGHATLYWYQQILGQGPKLLIQFQNNGVVDDSQLPKDRFSAERLKGVDSTLKIQPAKLEDSAVYLCAFSGGQGNYGYTFGSGTRLTVV.

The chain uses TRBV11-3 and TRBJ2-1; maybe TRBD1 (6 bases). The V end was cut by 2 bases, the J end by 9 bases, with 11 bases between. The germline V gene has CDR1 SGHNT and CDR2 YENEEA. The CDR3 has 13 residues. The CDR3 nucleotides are TGTGCCAGCAGCTTAAGGCCGACAGGTGAGCAGTTCTTC. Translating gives CASSLRPTGEQFF.

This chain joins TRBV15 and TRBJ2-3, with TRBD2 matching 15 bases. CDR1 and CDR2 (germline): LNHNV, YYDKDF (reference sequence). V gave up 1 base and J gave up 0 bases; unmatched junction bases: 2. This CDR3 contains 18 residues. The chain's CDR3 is CATSRGGLAGGSTDTQYF. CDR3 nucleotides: TGTGCCACCAGCAGAGGGGGACTAGCGGGGGGAAGCACAGATACGCAGTATTTT. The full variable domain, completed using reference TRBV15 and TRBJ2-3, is DAMVIQNPRYQVTQFGKPVTLSCSQTLNHNVMYWYQQKSSQAPKLLFHYYDKDFNNEADTPDNFQSRRPNTSFCFLDIRSPGLGDTAMYLCATSRGGLAGGSTDTQYFGPGTRLTVL.

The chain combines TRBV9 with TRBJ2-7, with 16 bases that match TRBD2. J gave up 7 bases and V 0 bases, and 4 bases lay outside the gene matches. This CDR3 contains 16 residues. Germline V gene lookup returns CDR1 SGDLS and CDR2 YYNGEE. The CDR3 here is CASSVGGTSGRVEQYF. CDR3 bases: TGTGCCAGCAGCGTAGGGGGGACTAGCGGGAGGGTTGAGCAGTACTTC. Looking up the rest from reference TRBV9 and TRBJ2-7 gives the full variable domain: DSGVTQTPKHLITATGQRVTLRCSPRSGDLSVYWYQQSLDQGLQFLIQYYNGEERAKGNILERFSAQQFPDLHSELNLSSLELGDSALYFCASSVGGTSGRVEQYFGPGTRLTVT.

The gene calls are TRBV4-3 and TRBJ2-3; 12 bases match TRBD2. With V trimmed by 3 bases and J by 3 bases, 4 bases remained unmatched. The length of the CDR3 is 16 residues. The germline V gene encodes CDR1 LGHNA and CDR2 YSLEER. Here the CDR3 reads CASSQDGLAGTDTQYF. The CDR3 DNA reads TGCGCCAGCAGCCAGGATGGACTAGCGGGGACAGATACGCAGTATTTT.

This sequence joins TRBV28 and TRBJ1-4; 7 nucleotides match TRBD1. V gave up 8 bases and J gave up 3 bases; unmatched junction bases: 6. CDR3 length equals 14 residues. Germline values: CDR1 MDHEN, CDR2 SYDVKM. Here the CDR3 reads CASVDRRANEKLFF. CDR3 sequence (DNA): TGTGCCAGCGTGGACAGGAGGGCTAATGAAAAACTGTTTTTT.

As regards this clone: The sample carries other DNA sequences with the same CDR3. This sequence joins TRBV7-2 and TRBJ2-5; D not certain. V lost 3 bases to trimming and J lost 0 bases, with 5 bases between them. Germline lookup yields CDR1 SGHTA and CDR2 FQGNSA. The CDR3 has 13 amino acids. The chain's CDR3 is CASSFLYQETQYF. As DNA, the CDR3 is TGTGCCAGCAGCTTCCTCTACCAAGAGACCCAGTACTTC.

CDR3 DNA sequence: TGTGCCAGTAGTAAACGGGGACAGGGTAATCTTCAGCCCCAGCATTTT. Its protein product is CASSKRGQGNLQPQHF. V usage is TRBV19 and J usage is TRBJ1-5; 9 nucleotides agree with TRBD1. The CDR3 has 16 residues. Unmatched junction bases numbered 10, after V lost 4 bases and J lost 6 bases. CDR1 and CDR2 (germline): LNHDA, SQIVND (reference sequence).

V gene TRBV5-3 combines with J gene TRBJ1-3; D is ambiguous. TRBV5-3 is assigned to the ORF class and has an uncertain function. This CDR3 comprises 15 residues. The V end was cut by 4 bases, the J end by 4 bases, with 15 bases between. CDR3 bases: TGTGCCAGAAGCAGTGGGCCCGGCAGCGGAAACACCATATATTTT. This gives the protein CARSSGPGSGNTIYF.

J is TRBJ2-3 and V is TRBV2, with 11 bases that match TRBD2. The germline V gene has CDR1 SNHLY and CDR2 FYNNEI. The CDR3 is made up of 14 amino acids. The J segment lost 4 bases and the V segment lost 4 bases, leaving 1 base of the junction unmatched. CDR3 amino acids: CASSALAGADTQYF. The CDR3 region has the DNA TGTGCCAGCAGTGCACTAGCGGGAGCAGATACGCAGTATTTT.

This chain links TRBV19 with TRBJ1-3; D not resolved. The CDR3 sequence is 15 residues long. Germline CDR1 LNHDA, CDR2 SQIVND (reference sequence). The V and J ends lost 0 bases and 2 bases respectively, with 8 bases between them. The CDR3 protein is CASSIDGSAGNTIYF. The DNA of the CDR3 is TGTGCCAGTAGTATAGATGGGAGTGCTGGAAACACCATATATTTT.

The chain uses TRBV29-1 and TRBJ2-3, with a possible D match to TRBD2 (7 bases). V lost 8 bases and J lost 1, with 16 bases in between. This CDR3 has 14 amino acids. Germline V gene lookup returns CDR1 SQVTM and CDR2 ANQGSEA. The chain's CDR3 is CSTSGGRGTDTQYF. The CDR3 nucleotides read TGCAGCACCTCCGGGGGGCGGGGCACAGATACGCAGTATTTT.

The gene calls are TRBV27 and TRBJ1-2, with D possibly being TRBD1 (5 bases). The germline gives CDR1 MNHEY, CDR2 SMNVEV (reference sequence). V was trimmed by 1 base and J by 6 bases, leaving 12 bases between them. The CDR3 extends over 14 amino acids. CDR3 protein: CASSLFSGLNGYTF. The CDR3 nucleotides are TGTGCCAGCAGTTTATTCTCAGGGTTAAATGGCTACACCTTC.